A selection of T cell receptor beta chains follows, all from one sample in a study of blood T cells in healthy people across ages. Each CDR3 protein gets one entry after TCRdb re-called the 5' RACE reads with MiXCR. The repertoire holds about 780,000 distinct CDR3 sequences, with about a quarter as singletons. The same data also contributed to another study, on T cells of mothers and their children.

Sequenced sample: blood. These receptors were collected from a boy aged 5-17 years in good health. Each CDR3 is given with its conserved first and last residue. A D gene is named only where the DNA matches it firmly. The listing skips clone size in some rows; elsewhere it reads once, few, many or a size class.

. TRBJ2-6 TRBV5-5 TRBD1 CASSLEGQGYISGANVLTF TGTGCCAGCAGCTTGGAGGGACAGGGTTATATCTCTGGGGCCAACGTCCTGACTTTC
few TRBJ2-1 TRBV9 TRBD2 CASSVEGTSGKQFF TGTGCCAGCAGCGTAGAAGGGACTAGCGGGAAGCAGTTCTTC
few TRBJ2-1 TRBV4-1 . CASTHRSEVARNEQFF TGCGCCAGCACCCACCGGTCAGAGGTAGCTAGAAATGAGCAGTTCTTC
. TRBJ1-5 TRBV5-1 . CASSLTGLRNQPQHF TGCGCCAGCAGCTTGACAGGGCTCCGAAATCAGCCCCAGCATTTT
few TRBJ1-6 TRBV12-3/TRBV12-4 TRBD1 CASRLRTGNSPLHF TGTGCCAGCAGACTACGGACAGGAAATTCACCCCTCCACTTT
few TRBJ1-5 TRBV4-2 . CASSQDRGGQPQHF TGTGCCAGCAGCCAAGACCGAGGGGGTCAGCCCCAGCATTTT
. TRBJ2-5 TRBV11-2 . CASSHFWRDEETQYF TGTGCCAGCAGCCACTTCTGGCGGGATGAAGAGACCCAGTACTTC
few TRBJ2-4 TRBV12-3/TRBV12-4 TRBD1 CASSPGTGVNIQYF TGTGCCAGCAGCCCTGGGACAGGGGTAAACATTCAGTACTTC
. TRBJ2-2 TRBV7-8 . CASSWQEGTTEELFF TGTGCCAGCAGCTGGCAGGAAGGGACGACCGAGGAGCTGTTTTTT
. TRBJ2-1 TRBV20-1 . CSARWGTSGSYNEQFF TGCAGTGCTAGATGGGGGACCTCCGGGTCCTACAATGAGCAGTTCTTC
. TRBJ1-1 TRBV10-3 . CAISEEGRAEAFF TGTGCCATCAGTGAAGAGGGGAGGGCTGAAGCTTTCTTT
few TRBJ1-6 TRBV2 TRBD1 CASSEGQGWSPLHF TGTGCCAGCAGTGAAGGACAGGGTTGGTCACCCCTCCACTTT
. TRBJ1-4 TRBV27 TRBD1 CVSSPNRGPNEKLFF TGTGTCAGCAGTCCGAACAGGGGACCCAATGAAAAACTGTTTTTT
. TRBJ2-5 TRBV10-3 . CAIAPGDETQYF TGTGCCATCGCACCCGGGGATGAGACCCAGTACTTC
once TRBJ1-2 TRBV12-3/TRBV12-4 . CASSLEPWSPGGYSNYGYTF TGTGCCAGCAGTTTAGAGCCTTGGTCGCCCGGCGGGTACAGTAACTATGGCTACACCTTC
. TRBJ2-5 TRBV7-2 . CASGYRSGETQYF TGTGCCAGCGGCTACAGGTCAGGGGAGACCCAGTACTTC